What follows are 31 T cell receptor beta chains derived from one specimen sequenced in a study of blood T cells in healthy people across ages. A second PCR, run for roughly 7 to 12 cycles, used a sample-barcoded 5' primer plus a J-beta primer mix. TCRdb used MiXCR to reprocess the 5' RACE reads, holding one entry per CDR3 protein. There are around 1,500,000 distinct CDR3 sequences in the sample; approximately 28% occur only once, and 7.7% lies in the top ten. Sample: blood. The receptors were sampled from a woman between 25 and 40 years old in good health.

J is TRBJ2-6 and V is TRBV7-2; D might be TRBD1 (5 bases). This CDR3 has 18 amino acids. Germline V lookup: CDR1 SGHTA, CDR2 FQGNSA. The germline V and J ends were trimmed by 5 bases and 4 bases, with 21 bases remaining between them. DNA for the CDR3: TGTGCCAGCAGCCGACGTACCCGAGCAGGGTCCGGGGCCAACGTCCTGACTTTC. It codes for CASSRRTRAGSGANVLTF. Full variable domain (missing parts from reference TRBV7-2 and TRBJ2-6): GAGVSQSPSNKVTEKGKDVELRCDPISGHTALYWYRQSLGQGLEFLIYFQGNSAPDKSGLPSDRFSAERTGGSVSTLTIQRTQQEDSAVYLCASSRRTRAGSGANVLTFGAGSRLTVL.

In DNA, the CDR3 is TGTGCCAGCAGTGAGGGCTTTTACTACGAGCAGTACTTC. Translating gives CASSEGFYYEQYF. The chain has TRBV2 and TRBJ2-7; D unclear. The V end lost 3 bases, the J end lost 3 bases, and 9 bases lay between the germline ends. Germline-derived CDR1 and CDR2 are SNHLY and FYNNEI. The CDR3 consists of 13 residues.

CDR3 coding DNA: TGTGCCAGCAGCCAAGAAGGCGGGGGCGCGACGAGGCAGTACTTC. Its protein product is CASSQEGGGATRQYF. This chain uses TRBV3-1 with TRBJ2-7; perhaps TRBD2 as D (7 bases). The germline V and J ends were trimmed by 0 bases and 9 bases, with 18 bases remaining between them. Per the germline V gene, CDR1 is LGHDT and CDR2 is YNNKEL (reference sequence). The CDR3 is 15 residues long.

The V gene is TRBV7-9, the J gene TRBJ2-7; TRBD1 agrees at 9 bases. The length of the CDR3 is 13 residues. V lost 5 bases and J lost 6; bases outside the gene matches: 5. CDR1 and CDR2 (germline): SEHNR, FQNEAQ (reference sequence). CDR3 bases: TGTGCCAGCAGCCCTATGGACAGGGGCGAGCAGTACTTC. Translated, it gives CASSPMDRGEQYF. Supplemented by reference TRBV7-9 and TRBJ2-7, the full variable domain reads DTGVSQNPRHKITKRGQNVTFRCDPISEHNRLYWYRQTLGQGPEFLTYFQNEAQLEKSRLLSDRFSAERPKGSFSTLEIQRTEQGDSAMYLCASSPMDRGEQYFGPGTRLTVT.

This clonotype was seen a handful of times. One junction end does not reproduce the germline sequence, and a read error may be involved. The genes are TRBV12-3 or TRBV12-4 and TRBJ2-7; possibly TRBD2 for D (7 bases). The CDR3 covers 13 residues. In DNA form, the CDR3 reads TGTGCCAGCGGAGGGGGGGGATATTACGGGCAGTACTTC. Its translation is CASGGGGYYGQYF.

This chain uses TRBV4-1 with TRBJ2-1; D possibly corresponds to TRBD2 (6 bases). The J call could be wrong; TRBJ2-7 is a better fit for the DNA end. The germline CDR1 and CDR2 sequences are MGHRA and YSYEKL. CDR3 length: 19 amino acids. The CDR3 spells CASSQVRRGPETPFYEQYF. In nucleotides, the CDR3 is TGCGCCAGCAGCCAAGTCAGGCGGGGCCCCGAGACGCCTTTCTACGAGCAGTACTTC.

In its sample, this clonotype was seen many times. The CDR3 DNA sequence: TGTGCCAGCAGTTTAGGTTCGGGGGCACTAGCCAAAAACATTCAGTACTTC. This codes for CASSLGSGALAKNIQYF. The chain combines TRBV28 with TRBJ2-4; D possibly matches TRBD1 or TRBD2 (6 bases each). V lost 2 bases, J lost 0 bases, and 14 bases lay in between. This CDR3 comprises 17 residues. The germline V gene encodes CDR1 MDHEN and CDR2 SYDVKM. Complete variable domain (other parts from reference TRBV28 and TRBJ2-4): DVKVTQSSRYLVKRTGEKVFLECVQDMDHENMFWYRQDPGLGLRLIYFSYDVKMKEKGDIPEGYSVSREKKERFSLILESASTNQTSMYLCASSLGSGALAKNIQYFGAGTRLSVL.

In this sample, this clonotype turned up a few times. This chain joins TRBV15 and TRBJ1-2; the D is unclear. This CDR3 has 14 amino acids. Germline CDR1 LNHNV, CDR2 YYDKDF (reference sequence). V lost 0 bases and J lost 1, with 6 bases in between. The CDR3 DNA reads TGTGCCACCAGCAGAGATACCCGTAACTATGGCTACACCTTC. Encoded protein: CATSRDTRNYGYTF.

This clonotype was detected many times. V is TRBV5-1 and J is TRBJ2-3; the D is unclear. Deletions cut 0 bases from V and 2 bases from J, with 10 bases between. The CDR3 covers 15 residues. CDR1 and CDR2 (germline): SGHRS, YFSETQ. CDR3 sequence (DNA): TGCGCCAGCAGCTTGGAATTGTTGGTCACAGATACGCAGTATTTT. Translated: CASSLELLVTDTQYF.

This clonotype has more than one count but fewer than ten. The CDR3 spells CSEGGRAGHTDTQYF. The CDR3 DNA is TGCAGTGAGGGGGGACGAGCGGGACACACAGATACGCAGTATTTT. This chain uses TRBV20-1 with TRBJ2-3; D perhaps matches TRBD2 (7 bases). The V end was cut by 7 bases, the J end by 2 bases, with 19 bases between. Germline assignment: CDR1 DFQATT and CDR2 SNEGSKA (reference sequence). The CDR3 has 15 residues.

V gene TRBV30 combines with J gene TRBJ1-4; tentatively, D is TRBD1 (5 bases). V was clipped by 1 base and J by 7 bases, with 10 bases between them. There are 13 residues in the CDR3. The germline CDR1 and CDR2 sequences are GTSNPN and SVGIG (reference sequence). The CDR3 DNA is TGTGCCTGGAGTGGGGGGAGTGTTGAAAAACTGTTTTTT. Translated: CAWSGGSVEKLFF.

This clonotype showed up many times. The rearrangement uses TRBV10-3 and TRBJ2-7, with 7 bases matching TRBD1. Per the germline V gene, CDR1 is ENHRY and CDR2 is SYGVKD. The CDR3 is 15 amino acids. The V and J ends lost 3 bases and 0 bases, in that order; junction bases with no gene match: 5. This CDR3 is CAISEGPGGSYEQYF. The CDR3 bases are TGTGCCATCAGTGAAGGGCCAGGGGGCTCCTACGAGCAGTACTTC.

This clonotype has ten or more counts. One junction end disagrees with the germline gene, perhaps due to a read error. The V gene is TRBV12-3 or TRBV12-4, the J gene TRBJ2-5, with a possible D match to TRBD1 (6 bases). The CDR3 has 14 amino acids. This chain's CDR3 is CASSLVGQQETQYF. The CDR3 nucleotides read TGTGCCAGCAGCTTAGTGGGACAACAAGAGACCCAGTACTTC.

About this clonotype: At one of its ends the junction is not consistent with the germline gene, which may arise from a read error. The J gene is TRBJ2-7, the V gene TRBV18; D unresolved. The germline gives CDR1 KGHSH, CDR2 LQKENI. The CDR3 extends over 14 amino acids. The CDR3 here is CASPPPTLTYEQYF. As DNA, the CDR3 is TGTGCCAGCCCACCACCGACGTTGACCTACGAGCAGTACTTC.

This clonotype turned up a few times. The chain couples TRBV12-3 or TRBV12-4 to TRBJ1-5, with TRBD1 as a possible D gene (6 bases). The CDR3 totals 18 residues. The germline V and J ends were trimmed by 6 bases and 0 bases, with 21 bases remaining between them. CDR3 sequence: CASSLDHYRDDSNQPQHF. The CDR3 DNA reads TGTGCCAGCAGCCTTGATCATTACAGGGACGATAGCAATCAGCCCCAGCATTTT.

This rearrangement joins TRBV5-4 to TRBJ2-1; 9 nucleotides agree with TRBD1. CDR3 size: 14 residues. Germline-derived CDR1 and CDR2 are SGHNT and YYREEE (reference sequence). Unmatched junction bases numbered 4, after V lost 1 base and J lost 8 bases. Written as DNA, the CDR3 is TGTGCCAGCAGCTTGCGGACAGGGGTACATGAGCAGTTCTTC. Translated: CASSLRTGVHEQFF.

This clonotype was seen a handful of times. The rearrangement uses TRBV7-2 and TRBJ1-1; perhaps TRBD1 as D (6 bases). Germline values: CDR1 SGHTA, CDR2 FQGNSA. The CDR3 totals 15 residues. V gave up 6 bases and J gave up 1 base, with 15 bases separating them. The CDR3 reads CASRSKGGPNTEAFF. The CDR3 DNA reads TGTGCCAGCAGATCCAAGGGGGGACCGAACACTGAAGCTTTCTTT.

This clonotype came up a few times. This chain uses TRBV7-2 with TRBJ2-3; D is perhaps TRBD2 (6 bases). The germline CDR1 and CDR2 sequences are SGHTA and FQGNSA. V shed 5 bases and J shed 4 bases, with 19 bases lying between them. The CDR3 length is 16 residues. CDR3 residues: CASSPSGLATADTQYF. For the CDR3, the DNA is TGTGCCAGCAGCCCCTCAGGCCTAGCGACGGCAGATACGCAGTATTTT. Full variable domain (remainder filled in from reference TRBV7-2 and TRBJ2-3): GAGVSQSPSNKVTEKGKDVELRCDPISGHTALYWYRQSLGQGLEFLIYFQGNSAPDKSGLPSDRFSAERTGGSVSTLTIQRTQQEDSAVYLCASSPSGLATADTQYFGPGTRLTVL.

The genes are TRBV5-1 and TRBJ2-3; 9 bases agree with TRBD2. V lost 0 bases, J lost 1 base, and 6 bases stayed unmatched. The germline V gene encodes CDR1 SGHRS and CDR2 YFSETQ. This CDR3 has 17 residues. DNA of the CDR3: TGCGCCAGCAGCTTGGAGGGTAGCGGGAGAGGCACAGATACGCAGTATTTT. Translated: CASSLEGSGRGTDTQYF.

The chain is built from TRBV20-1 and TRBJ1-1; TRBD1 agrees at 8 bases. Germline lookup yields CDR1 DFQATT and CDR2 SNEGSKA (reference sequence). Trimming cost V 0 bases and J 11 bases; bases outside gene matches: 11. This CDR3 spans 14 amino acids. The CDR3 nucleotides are TGCAGTGCTAGAGATTCAGTACAGGGGGATGTCGCTTTCTTT. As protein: CSARDSVQGDVAFF.

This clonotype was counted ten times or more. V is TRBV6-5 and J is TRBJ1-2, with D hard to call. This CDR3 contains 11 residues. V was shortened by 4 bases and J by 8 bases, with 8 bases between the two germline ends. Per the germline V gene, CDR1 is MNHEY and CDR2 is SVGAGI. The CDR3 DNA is TGTGCCAGCAGTTCCAGAGCCGGCTACACCTTC. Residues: CASSSRAGYTF.

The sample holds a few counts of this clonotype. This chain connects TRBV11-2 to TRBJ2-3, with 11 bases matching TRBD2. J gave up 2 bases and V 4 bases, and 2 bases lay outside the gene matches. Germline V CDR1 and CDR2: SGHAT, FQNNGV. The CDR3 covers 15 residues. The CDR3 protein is CASSSSGRPTDTQYF. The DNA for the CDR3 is TGTGCCAGCAGCTCTAGCGGGAGGCCCACAGATACGCAGTATTTT.

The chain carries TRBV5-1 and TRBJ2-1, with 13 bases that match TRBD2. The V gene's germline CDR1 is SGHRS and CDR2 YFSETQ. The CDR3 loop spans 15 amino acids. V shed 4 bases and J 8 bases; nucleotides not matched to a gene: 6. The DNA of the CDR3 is TGCGCCAGCAGCGCCGGACTAGCGGGGGTGGATGAGCAGTTCTTC. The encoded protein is CASSAGLAGVDEQFF.

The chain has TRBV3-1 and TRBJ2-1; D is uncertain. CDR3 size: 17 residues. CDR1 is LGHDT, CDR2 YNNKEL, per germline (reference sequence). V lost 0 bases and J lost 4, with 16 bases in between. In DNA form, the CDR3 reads TGTGCCAGCAGCCAAGAGGTAGGAAGGGTCGGGTACAATGAGCAGTTCTTC. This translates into CASSQEVGRVGYNEQFF.

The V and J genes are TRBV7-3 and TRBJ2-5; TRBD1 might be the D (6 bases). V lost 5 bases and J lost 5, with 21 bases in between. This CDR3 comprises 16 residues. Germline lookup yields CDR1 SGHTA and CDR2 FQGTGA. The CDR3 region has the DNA TGTGCCAGCAGCCCAGGGGCCCGGACCCCTCAGGAGACCCAGTACTTC. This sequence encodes CASSPGARTPQETQYF.

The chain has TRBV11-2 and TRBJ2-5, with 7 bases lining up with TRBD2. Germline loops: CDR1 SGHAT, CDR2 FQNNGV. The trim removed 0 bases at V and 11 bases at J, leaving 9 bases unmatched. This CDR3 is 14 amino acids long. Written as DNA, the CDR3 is TGTGCCAGCAGCTTAGAAAATCGGGGGGTTGAGCAGTACTTC. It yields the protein CASSLENRGVEQYF.

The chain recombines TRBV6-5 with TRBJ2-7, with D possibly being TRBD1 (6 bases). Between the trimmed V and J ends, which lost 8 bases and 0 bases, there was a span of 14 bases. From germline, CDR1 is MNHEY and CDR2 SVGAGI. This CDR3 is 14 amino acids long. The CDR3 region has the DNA TGTGCCAGCGGTTCCGGACAGTTCTCCTACGAGCAGTACTTC. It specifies CASGSGQFSYEQYF.

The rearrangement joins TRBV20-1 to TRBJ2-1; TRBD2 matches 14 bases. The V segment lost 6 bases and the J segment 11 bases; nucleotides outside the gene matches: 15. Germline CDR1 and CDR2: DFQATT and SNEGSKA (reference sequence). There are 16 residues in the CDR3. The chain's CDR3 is CSAYLGLAGALDKQFF. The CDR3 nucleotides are TGCAGTGCCTACCTGGGACTAGCGGGGGCCCTCGACAAGCAGTTCTTC.

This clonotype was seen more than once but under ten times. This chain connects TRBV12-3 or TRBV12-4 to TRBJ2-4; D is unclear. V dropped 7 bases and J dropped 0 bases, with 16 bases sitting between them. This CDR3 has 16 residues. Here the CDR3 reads CASTPYEKLAKNIQYF. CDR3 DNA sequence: TGTGCCAGCACCCCCTACGAGAAGCTAGCCAAAAACATTCAGTACTTC.

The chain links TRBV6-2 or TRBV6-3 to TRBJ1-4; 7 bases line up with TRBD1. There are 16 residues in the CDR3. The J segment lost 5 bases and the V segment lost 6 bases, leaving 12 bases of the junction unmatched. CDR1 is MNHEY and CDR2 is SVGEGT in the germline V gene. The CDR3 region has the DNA TGTGCCAGCAGCCACCCGACGACAGGGATAAATGAAAAACTGTTTTTT. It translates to CASSHPTTGINEKLFF.

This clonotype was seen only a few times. The CDR3 sequence: CASRSWGVNYEQYF. CDR3 DNA: TGTGCCAGCAGGTCCTGGGGGGTAAACTACGAGCAGTACTTC. The chain combines TRBV7-2 with TRBJ2-7, with D maybe TRBD2 (6 bases). Between the trimmed V and J ends, which lost 6 bases and 3 bases, there was a span of 15 bases. Looked up from germline, CDR1 is SGHTA and CDR2 is FQGNSA. This CDR3 is built from 14 residues.